This T cell receptor (beta chain) was retrieved from a study of graft-versus-host responses after intestinal transplantation. Looking at the study overall: All of the recipients had induction that used anti-thymocyte globulin, then tacrolimus and steroids for approximately 3 years. The study's findings and limits: Levels of circulating GvH clones at their peak were associated with early post-transplant HvG declines. High graft-versus-host to host-versus-graft T cell clonal ratios marked allografts of patients with graft-donor macrochimerism.

This table comes from immunoSEQ multiplex PCR, and its TCRdb copy is limited to in-frame clones, with some not included. This table holds around 20,000 clones, just under 95% found once. Concerning this clone itself: The antigen is unknown.

CDR1 and CDR2 from the germline V gene are SGHRS and YFSETQ. J lost 6 bases, V lost 5 bases, and 6 bases had no gene match. This CDR3 is 16 amino acids long. This sequence was found in a human patient who received an intestinal transplant, so some T cells may come from the graft donor. The chain couples TRBV5-1 to TRBJ2-3; 16 bases line up with TRBD2. The material was PBMCs, obtained 23 days after intestinal transplant. In DNA form, the CDR3 reads TGCGCCAGCAGTTCCGGGACTAGCGGGAGGGTGGATACGCAGTATTTT. This codes for CASSSGTSGRVDTQYF.